These T cell receptor beta chains were read from a single sample in a study of T cells after yellow fever vaccination. TCRdb redid the calling of the 5' RACE reads with MiXCR, one entry per CDR3 protein. The table includes under 150,000 distinct CDR3 sequences, roughly 8% detected once. Sequenced material: CD4+ T cells sorted from PBMCs, taken 5 days after the yellow fever booster vaccination. These receptors were obtained from a man aged 30-40 years who received the YFV17D yellow fever vaccine. Each CDR3 is given with its conserved first and last residue. D genes are given only for firm matches.

d_gene	v_gene	j_gene	CDR3aa
TRBD1	TRBV5-1	TRBJ2-5	CASRGQQETQYF
NA	TRBV14	TRBJ2-3	CASSQAPGGTDTQYF
NA	TRBV5-1	TRBJ2-7	CASSLGGSGYYEQYF
NA	TRBV20-1	TRBJ2-7	CSANFPEESYEQYF
NA	TRBV7-3	TRBJ2-6	CASKPGSGANVLTF
NA	TRBV5-4	TRBJ2-5	CASSDPTEYQETQYF
TRBD1	TRBV20-1	TRBJ2-7	CSANRDRLYEQYF
NA	TRBV5-1	TRBJ2-5	CASSRRGTSQETQYF
NA	TRBV5-1	TRBJ2-5	CASSLAQETQYF
TRBD2	TRBV7-2	TRBJ2-5	CASSLGERGSIQETQYF